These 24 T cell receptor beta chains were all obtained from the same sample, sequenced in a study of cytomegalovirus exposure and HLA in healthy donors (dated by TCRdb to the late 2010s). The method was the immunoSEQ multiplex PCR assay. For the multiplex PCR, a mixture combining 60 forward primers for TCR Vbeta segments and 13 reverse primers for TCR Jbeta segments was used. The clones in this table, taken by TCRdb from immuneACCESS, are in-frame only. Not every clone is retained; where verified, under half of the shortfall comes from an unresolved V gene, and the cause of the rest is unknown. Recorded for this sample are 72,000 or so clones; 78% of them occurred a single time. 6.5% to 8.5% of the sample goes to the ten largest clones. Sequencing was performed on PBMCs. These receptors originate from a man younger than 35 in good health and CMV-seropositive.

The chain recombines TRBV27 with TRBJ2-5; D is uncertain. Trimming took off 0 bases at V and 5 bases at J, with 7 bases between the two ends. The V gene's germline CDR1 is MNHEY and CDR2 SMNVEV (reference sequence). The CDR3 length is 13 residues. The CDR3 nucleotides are TGTGCCAGCAGTTTATCTTTCATGGAGACCCAGTACTTC. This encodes CASSLSFMETQYF.

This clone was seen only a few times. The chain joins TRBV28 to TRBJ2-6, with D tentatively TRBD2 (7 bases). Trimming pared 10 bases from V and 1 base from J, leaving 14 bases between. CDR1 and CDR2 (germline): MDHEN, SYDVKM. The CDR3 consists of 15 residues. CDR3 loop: CAIQGGGSGANVLTF. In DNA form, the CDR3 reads TGTGCCATCCAAGGGGGGGGATCTGGGGCCAACGTCCTGACTTTC. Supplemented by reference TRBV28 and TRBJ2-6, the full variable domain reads DVKVTQSSRYLVKRTGEKVFLECVQDMDHENMFWYRQDPGLGLRLIYFSYDVKMKEKGDIPEGYSVSREKKERFSLILESASTNQTSMYLCAIQGGGSGANVLTFGAGSRLTVL.

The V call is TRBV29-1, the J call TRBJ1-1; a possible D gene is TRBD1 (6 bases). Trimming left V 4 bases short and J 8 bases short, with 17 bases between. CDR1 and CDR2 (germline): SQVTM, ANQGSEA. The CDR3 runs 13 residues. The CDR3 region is CSVGGGGPEEAFF. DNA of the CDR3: TGCAGCGTTGGGGGAGGGGGTCCCGAGGAAGCTTTCTTT.

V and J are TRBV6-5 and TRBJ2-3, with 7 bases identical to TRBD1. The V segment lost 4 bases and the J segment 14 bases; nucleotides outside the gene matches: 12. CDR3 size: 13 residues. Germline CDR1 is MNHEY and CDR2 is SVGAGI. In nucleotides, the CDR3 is TGTGCCAGCAGTTCCCCCCGACAGGGCCCGACGTATTTT. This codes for CASSSPRQGPTYF.

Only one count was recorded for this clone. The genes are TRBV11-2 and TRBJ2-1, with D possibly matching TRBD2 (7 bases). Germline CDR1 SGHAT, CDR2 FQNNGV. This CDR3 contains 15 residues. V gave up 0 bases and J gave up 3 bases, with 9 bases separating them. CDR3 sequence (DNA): TGTGCCAGCAGCTTAGACGGGGGGCTCTACAATGAGCAGTTCTTC. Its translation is CASSLDGGLYNEQFF.

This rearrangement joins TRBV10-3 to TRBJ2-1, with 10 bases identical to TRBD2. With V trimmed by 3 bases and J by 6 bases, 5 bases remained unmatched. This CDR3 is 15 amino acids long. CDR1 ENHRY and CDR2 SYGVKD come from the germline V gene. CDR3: CAISDRSSGGNEQFF. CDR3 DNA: TGTGCCATCAGTGATAGGTCTAGCGGGGGCAATGAGCAGTTCTTC.

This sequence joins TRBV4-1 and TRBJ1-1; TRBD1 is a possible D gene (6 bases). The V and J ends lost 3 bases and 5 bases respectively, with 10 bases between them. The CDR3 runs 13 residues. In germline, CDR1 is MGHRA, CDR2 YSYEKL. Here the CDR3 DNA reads TGCGCCAGCAGCCAGGGGGCCGGAACTGAAGCTTTCTTT. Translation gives CASSQGAGTEAFF.

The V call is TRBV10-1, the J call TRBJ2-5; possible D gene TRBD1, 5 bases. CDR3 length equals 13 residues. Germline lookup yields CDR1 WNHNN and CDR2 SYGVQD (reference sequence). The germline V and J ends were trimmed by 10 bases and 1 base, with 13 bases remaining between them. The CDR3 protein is CATPNRLQETQYF. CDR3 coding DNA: TGCGCCACCCCGAACAGGCTCCAAGAGACCCAGTACTTC.

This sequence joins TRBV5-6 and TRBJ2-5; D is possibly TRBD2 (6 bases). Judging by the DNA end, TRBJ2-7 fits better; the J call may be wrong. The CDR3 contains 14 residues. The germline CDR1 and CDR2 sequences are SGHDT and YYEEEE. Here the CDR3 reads CASSQAPGDYEQYF. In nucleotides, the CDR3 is TGTGCCAGCAGCCAGGCCCCGGGGGATTACGAGCAGTACTTC.

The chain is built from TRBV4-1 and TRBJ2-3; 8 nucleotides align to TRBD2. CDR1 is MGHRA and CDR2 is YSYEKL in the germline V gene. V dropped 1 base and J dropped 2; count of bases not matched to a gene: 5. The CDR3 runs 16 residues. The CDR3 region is CASSQALAGTTDTQYF. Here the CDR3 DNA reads TGCGCCAGCAGCCAAGCGCTAGCGGGCACCACAGATACGCAGTATTTT.

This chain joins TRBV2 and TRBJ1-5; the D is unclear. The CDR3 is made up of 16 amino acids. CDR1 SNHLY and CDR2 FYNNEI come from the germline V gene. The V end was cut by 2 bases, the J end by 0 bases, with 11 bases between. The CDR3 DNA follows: TGTGCCAGCAGTGAAAACCCAGATTATAGCAATCAGCCCCAGCATTTT. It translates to CASSENPDYSNQPQHF. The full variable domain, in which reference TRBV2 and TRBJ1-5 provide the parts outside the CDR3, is EPEVTQTPSHQVTQMGQEVILRCVPISNHLYFYWYRQILGQKVEFLVSFYNNEISEKSEIFDDQFSVERPDGSNFTLKIRSTKLEDSAMYFCASSENPDYSNQPQHFGDGTRLSIL.

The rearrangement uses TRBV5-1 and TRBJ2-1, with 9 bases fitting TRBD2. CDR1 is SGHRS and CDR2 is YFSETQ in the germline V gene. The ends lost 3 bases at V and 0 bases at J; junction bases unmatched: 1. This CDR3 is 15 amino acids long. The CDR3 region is CASSYSGSSYNEQFF. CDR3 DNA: TGCGCCAGCAGCTATAGCGGGAGCTCCTACAATGAGCAGTTCTTC. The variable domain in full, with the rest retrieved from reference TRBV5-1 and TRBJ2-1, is KAGVTQTPRYLIKTRGQQVTLSCSPISGHRSVSWYQQTPGQGLQFLFEYFSETQRNKGNFPGRFSGRQFSNSRSEMNVSTLELGDSALYLCASSYSGSSYNEQFFGPGTRLTVL.

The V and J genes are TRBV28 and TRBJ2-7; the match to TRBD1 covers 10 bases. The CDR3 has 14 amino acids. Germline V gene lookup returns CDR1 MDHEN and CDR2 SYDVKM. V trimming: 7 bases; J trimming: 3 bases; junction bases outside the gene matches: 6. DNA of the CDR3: TGTGCCAGCACCCCGGGGACAGGGGTCTACGAGCAGTACTTC. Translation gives CASTPGTGVYEQYF.

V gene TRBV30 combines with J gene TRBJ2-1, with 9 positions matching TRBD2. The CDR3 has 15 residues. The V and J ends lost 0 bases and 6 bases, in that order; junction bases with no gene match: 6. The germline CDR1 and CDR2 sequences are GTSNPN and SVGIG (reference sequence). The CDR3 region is CAWSVLGTSSNEQFF. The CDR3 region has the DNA TGTGCCTGGAGTGTACTCGGGACTAGCAGCAATGAGCAGTTCTTC. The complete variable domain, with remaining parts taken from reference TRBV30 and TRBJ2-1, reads SQTIHQWPATLVQPVGSPLSLECTVEGTSNPNLYWYRQAAGRGLQLLFYSVGIGQISSEVPQNLSASRPQDRQFILSSKKLLLSDSGFYLCAWSVLGTSSNEQFFGPGTRLTVL.

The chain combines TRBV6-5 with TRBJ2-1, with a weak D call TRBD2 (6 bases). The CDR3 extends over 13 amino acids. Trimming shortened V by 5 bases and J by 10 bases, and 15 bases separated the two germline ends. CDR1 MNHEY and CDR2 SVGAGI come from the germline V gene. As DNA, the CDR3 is TGTGCCAGCAGTGCGGGACTCTTCTTCGAGCAGTTCTTC. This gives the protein CASSAGLFFEQFF.

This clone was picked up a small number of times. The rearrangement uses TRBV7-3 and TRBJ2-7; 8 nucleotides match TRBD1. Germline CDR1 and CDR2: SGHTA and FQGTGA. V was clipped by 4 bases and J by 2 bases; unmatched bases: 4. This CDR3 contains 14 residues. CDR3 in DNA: TGTGCCAGCAGCTCCGGGACAGGTACCTACGAGCAGTACTTC. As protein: CASSSGTGTYEQYF.

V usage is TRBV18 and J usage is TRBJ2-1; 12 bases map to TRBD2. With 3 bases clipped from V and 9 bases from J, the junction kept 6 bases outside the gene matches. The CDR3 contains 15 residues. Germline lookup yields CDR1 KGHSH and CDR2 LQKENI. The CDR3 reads CASSPRASGGVEQFF. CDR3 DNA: TGTGCCAGCTCACCGAGGGCTAGCGGGGGGGTTGAGCAGTTCTTC.

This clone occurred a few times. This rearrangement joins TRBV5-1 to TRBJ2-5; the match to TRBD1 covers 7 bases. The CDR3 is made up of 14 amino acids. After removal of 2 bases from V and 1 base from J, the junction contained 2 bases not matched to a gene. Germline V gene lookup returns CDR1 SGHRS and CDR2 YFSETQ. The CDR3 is CASSFGTVQETQYF. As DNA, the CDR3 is TGCGCCAGCAGCTTCGGGACAGTCCAAGAGACCCAGTACTTC.

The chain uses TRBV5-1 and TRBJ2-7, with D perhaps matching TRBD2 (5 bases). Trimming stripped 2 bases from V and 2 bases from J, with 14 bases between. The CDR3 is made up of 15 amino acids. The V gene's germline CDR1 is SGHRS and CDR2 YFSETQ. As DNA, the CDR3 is TGCGCCAGCAGCTTTCAGTCGGGATCCACCTACGAGCAGTACTTC. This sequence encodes CASSFQSGSTYEQYF. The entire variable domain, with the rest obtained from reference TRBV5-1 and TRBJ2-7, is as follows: KAGVTQTPRYLIKTRGQQVTLSCSPISGHRSVSWYQQTPGQGLQFLFEYFSETQRNKGNFPGRFSGRQFSNSRSEMNVSTLELGDSALYLCASSFQSGSTYEQYFGPGTRLTVT.

CDR3 in DNA: TGTGCCAGCAGCCTACTAAATCAGCCCCAGCATTTT. This translates into CASSLLNQPQHF. The genes are TRBV7-6 and TRBJ1-5; D remains ambiguous. The CDR3 covers 12 residues. The germline V gene has CDR1 SGHVS and CDR2 FNYEAQ. Trimming took off 5 bases at V and 4 bases at J, with 6 bases between the two ends.

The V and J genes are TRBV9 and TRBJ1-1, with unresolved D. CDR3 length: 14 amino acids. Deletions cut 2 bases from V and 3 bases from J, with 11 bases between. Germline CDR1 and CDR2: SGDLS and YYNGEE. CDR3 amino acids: CASSVFPEDTEAFF. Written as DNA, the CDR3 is TGTGCCAGCAGCGTTTTCCCGGAGGACACTGAAGCTTTCTTT.

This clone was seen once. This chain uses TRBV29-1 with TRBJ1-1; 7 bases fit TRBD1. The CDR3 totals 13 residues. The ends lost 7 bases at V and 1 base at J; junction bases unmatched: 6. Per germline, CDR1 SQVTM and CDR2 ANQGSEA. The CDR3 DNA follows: TGCAGCGACCGACAGGGCCGGAACACTGAAGCTTTCTTT. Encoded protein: CSDRQGRNTEAFF. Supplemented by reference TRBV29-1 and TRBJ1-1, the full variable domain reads SAVISQKPSRDICQRGTSLTIQCQVDSQVTMMFWYRQQPGQSLTLIATANQGSEATYESGFVIDKFPISRPNLTFSTLTVSNMSPEDSSIYLCSDRQGRNTEAFFGQGTRLTVV.

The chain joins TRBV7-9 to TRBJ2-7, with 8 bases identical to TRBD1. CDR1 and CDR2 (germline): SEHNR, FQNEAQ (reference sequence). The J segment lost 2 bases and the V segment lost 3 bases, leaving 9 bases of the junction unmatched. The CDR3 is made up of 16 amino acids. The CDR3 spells CASSFLQGVKPYEQYF. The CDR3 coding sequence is TGTGCCAGCAGCTTCTTACAGGGGGTGAAGCCCTACGAGCAGTACTTC.

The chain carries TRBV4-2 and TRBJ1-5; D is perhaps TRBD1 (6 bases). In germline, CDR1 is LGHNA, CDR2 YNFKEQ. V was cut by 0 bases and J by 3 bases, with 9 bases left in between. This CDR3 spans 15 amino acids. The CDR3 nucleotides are TGTGCCAGCAGCCAAGAGAGACAGGTCAATCAGCCCCAGCATTTT. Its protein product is CASSQERQVNQPQHF.